The text below deals with one TCR beta chain. TCRdb re-analysed the 5' RACE reads in MiXCR, keeping a single row per CDR3 protein. The sample lists hundreds of thousands of distinct CDR3 sequences, around 20% occurring once. These data originate in a study of T cells after yellow fever vaccination. Trimming cost V 0 bases and J 0 bases; bases outside gene matches: 4. The CDR3 consists of 17 residues. Germline-derived CDR1 and CDR2 are LGHNA and YNFKEQ. The source of this sequence is a man in his late teens or twenties who received the YFV17D yellow fever vaccine. The material sequenced was PBMCs, taken before the yellow fever booster vaccination. This chain links TRBV4-2 with TRBJ2-1; 8 bases map to TRBD2. CDR3 nucleotide sequence: TGTGCCAGCAGCCAAGATAAAGCGGGGGTCTCCTACAATGAGCAGTTCTTC. It yields the protein CASSQDKAGVSYNEQFF.